These T cell receptor beta chains were read from a single sample in a study of cytomegalovirus exposure and HLA in healthy donors. Method: immunoSEQ multiplex PCR; TCRdb's copy keeps in-frame clones and lacks some. Among 30,000 to 35,000 clones listed, around three quarters were seen once. The sample taken for sequencing was PBMCs. These receptors were collected from a male donor in good health and CMV-seronegative. Each CDR3 is given with its conserved first and last residue. The order of the fields is CDR3 length, J gene, D gene, V gene, clone size, CDR3 protein, CDR3 DNA. The D gene is left open where the match is weak. Clone size is not always given. Where it is, it says once, few, many or a class for expanded clones.

13 | TRBJ2-1 | TRBD2 | TRBV4-1 | - | CASTSGGYNEQFF | TGCGCCAGCACCTCGGGGGGGTACAATGAGCAGTTCTTC
16 | TRBJ2-1 | - | TRBV28 | few | CASSLFTGSSYNEQFF | TGTGCCAGCAGTTTATTCACAGGGAGCTCCTACAATGAGCAGTTCTTC
16 | TRBJ1-1 | TRBD1 | TRBV4-1 | - | CASSQKNGQGRAEAFF | TGCGCCAGCAGCCAAAAAAATGGACAGGGGAGGGCTGAAGCTTTCTTT
15 | TRBJ1-2 | TRBD1 | TRBV19 | - | CASSNHRGKGYGYTF | TGTGCCAGTAGTAACCACAGGGGAAAGGGCTATGGCTACACCTTC
15 | TRBJ1-1 | TRBD1 | TRBV9 | - | CASSVYPGGNTEAFF | TGTGCCAGCAGCGTATACCCAGGGGGCAACACTGAAGCTTTCTTT
15 | TRBJ1-1 | - | TRBV5-4 | - | CASSASRRDDTEAFF | TGTGCCAGCAGCGCTTCTCGGAGGGACGACACTGAAGCTTTCTTT
14 | TRBJ2-4 | TRBD2 | TRBV4-1 | - | CASRRGLAKNIQYF | TGCGCCAGCAGGCGGGGGTTAGCCAAAAACATTCAGTACTTC
14 | TRBJ2-5 | - | TRBV13 | - | CASSLGAGQETQYF | TGTGCCAGCAGCTTAGGCGCGGGGCAAGAGACCCAGTACTTC
14 | TRBJ1-5 | - | TRBV27 | - | CASSLEYSNQPQHF | TGTGCCAGCAGTTTAGAGTATAGCAATCAGCCCCAGCATTTT
13 | TRBJ1-1 | TRBD1 | TRBV29-1 | once | CSATTGGNTEAFF | TGCAGCGCCACGACAGGGGGGAACACTGAAGCTTTCTTT
14 | TRBJ1-5 | - | TRBV2 | - | CASSGGFGNQPQHF | TGTGCCAGCAGTGGCGGATTCGGCAATCAGCCCCAGCATTTT
13 | TRBJ1-1 | - | TRBV6-4 | - | CASSPEVNTEAFF | TGTGCCAGCTCGCCAGAAGTGAACACTGAAGCTTTCTTT
11 | TRBJ1-1 | - | TRBV30 | - | CAGTMNTEAFF | TGTGCCGGGACTATGAACACTGAAGCTTTCTTT
15 | TRBJ2-3 | - | TRBV6-4 | few | CASSDSGSITDTQYF | TGTGCCAGCAGTGACTCTGGCAGTATTACAGATACGCAGTATTTT
15 | TRBJ1-5 | TRBD1 | TRBV6-5 | once | CASRAGGFGNQPQHF | TGTGCCAGCAGGGCAGGGGGCTTCGGCAATCAGCCCCAGCATTTT
15 | TRBJ1-2 | - | TRBV9 | - | CASSASLGHNYGYTF | TGTGCCAGCAGCGCCTCATTAGGACACAACTATGGCTACACCTTC
14 | TRBJ1-2 | - | TRBV5-1 | - | CASSLFRGRDGYTF | TGCGCCAGCAGCTTGTTTAGAGGGCGAGATGGCTACACCTTC
13 | TRBJ1-1 | TRBD1 | TRBV6-5 | - | CASSIEQGAQAFF | TGTGCCAGCAGTATAGAACAGGGGGCGCAAGCTTTCTTT
15 | TRBJ1-4 | - | TRBV27 | - | CASSAQRGRSEKLFF | TGTGCCAGCAGTGCCCAAAGGGGTAGGAGTGAAAAACTGTTTTTT
13 | TRBJ1-4 | - | TRBV5-1 | few | CASSLAPGGPLFF | TGCGCCAGCAGCTTGGCACCGGGGGGCCCTCTGTTTTTT
14 | TRBJ2-5 | - | TRBV5-6 | - | CASSLFRLEETQYF | TGTGCCAGCAGCTTGTTCCGACTAGAAGAGACCCAGTACTTC
14 | TRBJ1-6 | TRBD1 | TRBV5-1 | once | CASSVQGANSPLHF | TGCGCCAGCAGCGTGCAGGGGGCCAATTCACCCCTCCACTTT
15 | TRBJ2-5 | TRBD1 | TRBV15 | few | CATSYLGTGPETQYF | TGTGCCACCAGCTACCTCGGGACAGGGCCAGAGACCCAGTACTTC
15 | TRBJ1-2 | - | TRBV2 | - | CASSPREGGNYGYTF | TGTGCCAGCAGTCCCAGGGAGGGAGGGAACTATGGCTACACCTTC
13 | TRBJ2-1 | - | TRBV7-3 | - | CASSFSLYNEQFF | TGTGCCAGCAGCTTTTCCCTATACAATGAGCAGTTCTTC
17 | TRBJ2-7 | TRBD2 | TRBV19 | - | CASSEGTSGRGAYEQYF | TGTGCCAGTAGTGAAGGGACTAGCGGGAGAGGGGCCTACGAGCAGTACTTC
16 | TRBJ1-4 | TRBD1 | TRBV5-1 | - | CASSRGQGAGNEKLFF | TGCGCCAGCAGCCGGGGACAGGGGGCTGGTAATGAAAAACTGTTTTTT
14 | TRBJ2-7 | TRBD1 | TRBV27 | - | CASSYGTETYEQYF | TGTGCCAGCAGTTATGGGACAGAAACCTACGAGCAGTACTTC
13 | TRBJ2-7 | - | TRBV25-1 | - | CASKGGHWDEQYF | TGTGCCAGCAAGGGGGGGCATTGGGACGAGCAGTACTTC
16 | TRBJ1-1 | - | TRBV5-1 | - | CASSLRHEGENTEAFF | TGCGCCAGCAGCTTGAGGCATGAAGGGGAGAACACTGAAGCTTTCTTT
13 | TRBJ2-5 | - | TRBV5-1 | - | CASSLETRGTQYF | TGCGCCAGCAGCTTGGAGACTAGAGGGACCCAGTACTTC
12 | TRBJ1-6 | - | TRBV6-5 | - | CASSRGGSPLHF | TGTGCCAGCAGCCGAGGCGGGTCACCCCTCCACTTT
13 | TRBJ1-4 | - | TRBV30 | - | CAWNRAANEKLFF | TGTGCCTGGAACAGGGCGGCTAATGAAAAACTGTTTTTT
13 | TRBJ2-4 | - | TRBV4-1 | - | CASSHGGRNIQYF | TGCGCCAGCAGCCATGGAGGGAGGAACATTCAGTACTTC
13 | TRBJ2-1 | - | TRBV6-5 | once | CATVRLPDNEQFF | TGTGCCACAGTCCGCCTCCCCGACAATGAGCAGTTCTTC
14 | TRBJ1-2 | - | TRBV5-4 | - | CASSHWTEEGGYTF | TGTGCCAGCAGCCATTGGACGGAGGAGGGTGGCTACACCTTC
13 | TRBJ1-1 | - | TRBV30 | - | CAWSGQKNTEAFF | TGTGCCTGGAGTGGGCAGAAGAACACTGAAGCTTTCTTT
17 | TRBJ1-2 | - | TRBV7-2 | - | CASSLDAQPRFNYGYTF | TGTGCCAGCAGCTTAGACGCCCAGCCCAGGTTCAACTATGGCTACACCTTC
15 | TRBJ1-5 | - | TRBV5-8 | - | CAASAGENSNQPQHF | TGTGCCGCTTCGGCCGGGGAAAATAGCAATCAGCCCCAGCATTTT
13 | TRBJ1-2 | - | TRBV6-5 | - | CASSAQVNYGYTF | TGTGCCAGCAGCGCACAGGTGAACTATGGCTACACCTTC
12 | TRBJ1-2 | - | TRBV29-1 | few | CSVETGLGGYTF | TGCAGCGTTGAAACAGGGTTGGGTGGCTACACCTTC
17 | TRBJ2-5 | TRBD2 | TRBV9 | once | CASSVGTSGSPRETQYF | TGTGCCAGCAGCGTAGGGACTAGCGGGAGTCCCCGAGAGACCCAGTACTTC
13 | TRBJ1-1 | - | TRBV30 | - | CAWSWGERTEAFF | TGTGCCTGGTCATGGGGGGAAAGGACTGAAGCTTTCTTT
16 | TRBJ2-1 | TRBD2 | TRBV6-5 | - | CASSYPRLAGGNEQFF | TGTGCCAGCAGTTACCCCAGACTAGCGGGAGGCAATGAGCAGTTCTTC
14 | TRBJ1-3 | - | TRBV19 | - | CASSIRASGNTIYF | TGTGCCAGTAGTATTAGAGCATCTGGAAACACCATATATTTT
16 | TRBJ1-1 | TRBD1 | TRBV6-1 | - | CASSVRDRGLNTEAFF | TGTGCCAGCAGTGTCCGGGACAGAGGACTGAACACTGAAGCTTTCTTT
12 | TRBJ2-1 | - | TRBV5-1 | - | CASSSYRDEQFF | TGCGCCAGCAGCTCCTACAGGGATGAGCAGTTCTTC
18 | TRBJ1-1 | TRBD1 | TRBV5-1 | - | CASSFLARQGSSNTEAFF | TGCGCCAGCAGCTTCTTGGCTAGACAGGGCTCATCGAACACTGAAGCTTTCTTT
13 | TRBJ1-5 | - | TRBV6-6 | - | CASSRNRVQPQHF | TGTGCCAGCAGCCGAAACAGGGTTCAGCCCCAGCATTTT
13 | TRBJ1-1 | - | TRBV12-5 | - | CASALLDSTEAFF | TGTGCTAGTGCTCTCCTCGACAGCACTGAAGCTTTCTTT
15 | TRBJ2-7 | - | TRBV15 | - | CATSRSWGGGYEQYF | TGTGCCACCAGCAGGTCTTGGGGGGGCGGCTACGAGCAGTACTTC
13 | TRBJ2-2 | TRBD1 | TRBV6-5 | - | CASRDRAPGELFF | TGTGCCAGCAGGGACAGGGCTCCCGGGGAGCTGTTTTTT
13 | TRBJ2-1 | - | TRBV19 | - | CASSIRTHNEQFF | TGTGCCAGTAGTATCCGAACTCACAATGAGCAGTTCTTC